What follows is one T cell receptor (beta chain) and its context. These data come from a study of blood T cell repertoires in COVID-19. In the study overall: There were acute and convalescent COVID-19 samples, and they came from the United States, Italy and Spain. PBMCs, B-cell-depleted T cells, or T cells provided the cDNA or gDNA that made up the material.

In the original workflow: Reference gene primer amplification gave nucleated cell count estimates. TCRdb keeps only in-frame clones here, not all; method: immunoSEQ multiplex PCR. From that table come the V and J calls and clone size; the DNA was used to work out D and trimming. Of about 90,000 clones in the sample, roughly 83% are singletons; the top ten hold roughly a third. This clonotype originated in a woman of 80 years or more with active or convalescent COVID-19. The sequencing input was peripheral blood.

CDR3 nucleotides: TGTGCCAGCAGCCAAAATGCAGGGGGCACTGAAGCTTTCTTT. Amino acids: CASSQNAGGTEAFF. The chain uses TRBV7-8 and TRBJ1-1, with 7 positions matching TRBD1. The CDR3 extends over 14 amino acids. Germline V gives CDR1 SGHVS, CDR2 FQNEAQ. After removal of 5 bases from V and 4 bases from J, the junction contained 7 bases not matched to a gene.